This T cell receptor (beta chain) was recovered during a study of T cells in Graves' hyperthyroidism and ophthalmopathy. From germline, CDR1 is SGHKS and CDR2 YYEKEE (reference sequence). This CDR3 has 15 residues. V gave up 5 bases and J gave up 5 bases, with 17 bases separating them. From RNA transcripts, TCR beta CDR3 regions were amplified. The TCR CDR3 first-round RT-PCR relied on the HTBI primer set. TCRdb re-called the multiplex PCR reads with MiXCR, one entry per CDR3 protein. Here the sample spans hundreds of thousands of distinct CDR3 sequences, about 15% being singletons. This clonotype has a count of ten or more. Ophthalmopathy in the patients scored at least 3 on Clinical Activity Score and at least 4 on NOSPECS grade, lasting under 3 months.

The genes are TRBV5-5 and TRBJ1-5; D may be TRBD1 (5 bases). The sequenced material came from blood. The source of this sequence is a man between 18 and 29 years old with Graves' ophthalmopathy. The CDR3 nucleotides are TGTGCCAGCAGTGTTAGTTCAGGGCTCGATCAGCCCCAGCATTTT. It specifies CASSVSSGLDQPQHF.